Below are 31 T cell receptor beta chains sequenced from a single sample in a study of blood T cell repertoires in COVID-19 (TCRdb year 2020). Libraries were prepared through the immunoSEQ multiplex PCR assay. TCRdb carries this immuneACCESS record with in-frame sequences only. Its versions omit some clonotypes, under half of them owing to an unresolved V gene in the studies checked, with the rest unexplained. The sample table holds more than 45,000 clones, of which about 84% were seen once. The ten largest account for 5.5% to 7% of the sample. Sequencing was performed on peripheral blood. The origin of the receptors is a woman aged 55-75 years with acute or convalescent COVID-19.

The rearrangement uses TRBV7-3 and TRBJ2-3, with 16 bases identical to TRBD2. The germline V gene has CDR1 SGHTA and CDR2 FQGTGA. This CDR3 has 17 residues. J gave up 6 bases and V 5 bases, and 8 bases lay outside the gene matches. CDR3 bases: TGTGCCAGCAGCAAGACCGGGACTAGCGGGAGGGCTGATACGCAGTATTTT. Residues: CASSKTGTSGRADTQYF.

V and J are TRBV11-1 and TRBJ2-7; D is unresolved. V lost 0 bases, J lost 4 bases, and 7 bases lay in between. In germline, CDR1 is SGHAT, CDR2 FQDESV (reference sequence). This CDR3 is built from 13 residues. CDR3: CASSLAYAYEQYF. The CDR3 nucleotides are TGTGCCAGCAGCTTAGCCTACGCTTACGAGCAGTACTTC.

The chain uses TRBV5-1 and TRBJ2-5; D might be TRBD2 (6 bases). V was cut by 1 base and J by 5 bases, with 15 bases left in between. From germline, CDR1 is SGHRS and CDR2 YFSETQ. The CDR3 contains 15 residues. As DNA, the CDR3 is TGCGCCAGCAGCTTGTCGTCGGGAGTAGGGGAGACCCAGTACTTC. Its translation: CASSLSSGVGETQYF.

The V and J genes are TRBV3-1 (or the pseudogene TRBV3-2) and TRBJ1-2; TRBD1 is a possible D gene (5 bases). Deletions cut 4 bases from V and 0 bases from J, with 12 bases between. The CDR3 contains 15 residues. Germline assignment: CDR1 LGHDT and CDR2 YNNKEL (reference sequence). The CDR3 DNA reads as TGTGCCAGCAGCCCCACCTTACAGGCTAACTATGGCTACACCTTC. The encoded protein is CASSPTLQANYGYTF.

This clone was recorded only once. The chain links TRBV6-5 to TRBJ2-5, with D possibly being TRBD2 (5 bases). Germline-derived CDR1 and CDR2 are MNHEY and SVGAGI. The CDR3 covers 14 residues. Deletions cut 5 bases from V and 2 bases from J, with 12 bases between. As DNA, the CDR3 is TGTGCCAGCAGTCCCGACTACCTACAAGAGACCCAGTACTTC. It translates to CASSPDYLQETQYF.

The chain recombines TRBV5-1 with TRBJ1-6; no definite D call. The V gene's germline CDR1 is SGHRS and CDR2 YFSETQ. The CDR3 spans 14 residues. V gave up 0 bases and J gave up 7 bases, with 8 bases separating them. The CDR3 region is CASSLGQRNSPLHF. The CDR3 region has the DNA TGCGCCAGCAGCTTGGGGCAGCGGAATTCACCCCTCCACTTT.

Worth noting for this clone: At one end the junction does not follow the germline gene, possibly because of a read error. The chain is built from TRBV19 and TRBJ1-6; no firm D call. Germline CDR1 is LNHDA and CDR2 is SQIVND (reference sequence). This CDR3 has 16 amino acids. CDR3 sequence reads: CASSVDQRVGNSPLHF. For the CDR3, the DNA is TGTGCCAGTAGTGTAGACCAGCGGGTTGGAAATTCACCCCTCCACTTT.

The V call is TRBV6-5, the J call TRBJ1-2, with 9 bases matching TRBD1. V gave up 7 bases and J gave up 7 bases; unmatched junction bases: 10. Germline loops: CDR1 MNHEY, CDR2 SVGAGI. This CDR3 is built from 14 residues. This CDR3 is CASTDDRGIRGYTF. CDR3 coding DNA: TGTGCCAGCACCGATGACAGGGGGATTCGTGGCTACACCTTC.

The CDR3 DNA is TGTGCCAGCAGTCGGACAGGGGACCTCACAGATACGCAGTATTTT. Its protein is CASSRTGDLTDTQYF. The chain employs TRBV11-2 and TRBJ2-3, with TRBD1 identical over 9 bases. V shed 6 bases and J 2 bases; nucleotides not matched to a gene: 6. Germline lookup yields CDR1 SGHAT and CDR2 FQNNGV. This CDR3 is 15 amino acids long.

The V call is TRBV6-2 or TRBV6-3, the J call TRBJ2-6; 13 bases are shared with TRBD2. This CDR3 region has 19 residues. V trimming: 5 bases; J trimming: 0 bases; junction bases outside the gene matches: 7. Germline V gene sequence: CDR1 MNHEY, CDR2 SVGEGT. CDR3 residues: CASSGWTSGSSSGANVLTF. The CDR3 DNA reads as TGTGCCAGCAGTGGGTGGACTAGCGGGAGTTCCTCTGGGGCCAACGTCCTGACTTTC.

The gene calls are TRBV3-1 (or the pseudogene TRBV3-2) and TRBJ2-1, with 9 bases matching TRBD2. V dropped 4 bases and J dropped 1; count of bases not matched to a gene: 5. The CDR3 runs 16 residues. CDR1 is LGHDT and CDR2 is YNNKEL in the germline V gene (reference sequence). CDR3 loop: CASSRRGGLSYNEQFF. As DNA, the CDR3 is TGTGCCAGCAGCCGGCGGGGGGGCCTTTCCTACAATGAGCAGTTCTTC.

The chain has TRBV27 and TRBJ1-5; 12 bases align to TRBD1. Germline V gives CDR1 MNHEY, CDR2 SMNVEV (reference sequence). The CDR3 is made up of 16 amino acids. Germline trimming cut 5 bases from V and 5 bases from J; bases unmatched to any gene: 7. The CDR3 is CASSPSGTGGDQPQHF. In DNA, the CDR3 is TGTGCCAGCAGTCCCTCCGGGACAGGGGGCGATCAGCCCCAGCATTTT.

This sequence joins TRBV19 and TRBJ1-5, with D uncertain. CDR1 LNHDA and CDR2 SQIVND come from the germline V gene (reference sequence). With 5 bases removed from V and 4 bases from J, the gap between germline ends came to 9 bases. The CDR3 loop spans 13 amino acids. In DNA form, the CDR3 reads TGTGCCAGTAGTGGGAGTCTGAATCAGCCCCAGCATTTT. Its protein product is CASSGSLNQPQHF. Using reference TRBV19 and TRBJ1-5 for the parts outside the CDR3, the full variable domain is DGGITQSPKYLFRKEGQNVTLSCEQNLNHDAMYWYRQDPGQGLRLIYYSQIVNDFQKGDIAEGYSVSREKKESFPLTVTSAQKNPTAFYLCASSGSLNQPQHFGDGTRLSIL.

CDR3 protein: CASSWQDGDTEAFF. The CDR3 DNA reads TGCGCCAGCAGCTGGCAGGATGGCGACACTGAAGCTTTCTTT. The chain couples TRBV5-1 to TRBJ1-1; D is uncertain. This CDR3 spans 14 amino acids. V gave up 3 bases and J gave up 3 bases, with 12 bases separating them. CDR1 and CDR2 (germline): SGHRS, YFSETQ.

The CDR3 region has the DNA TGTGCCTCCAAACAGGGGGACAGGGGCACCGGGGAGCTGTTTTTT. This encodes CASKQGDRGTGELFF. This sequence joins TRBV15 and TRBJ2-2; TRBD1 matches at 10 bases. V lost 11 bases, J lost 4 bases, and 10 bases stayed unmatched. CDR1 and CDR2 (germline): LNHNV, YYDKDF (reference sequence). The CDR3 covers 15 residues.

The chain is built from TRBV6-6 and TRBJ2-1; TRBD1 aligns across 8 bases. With V trimmed by 5 bases and J by 7 bases, 16 bases remained unmatched. The CDR3 contains 17 residues. Germline V lookup: CDR1 MNHNY, CDR2 SVGAGI (reference sequence). The CDR3 protein is CASSPPYPTGGRNEQFF. CDR3 DNA sequence: TGTGCCAGCAGTCCCCCCTACCCAACAGGGGGGCGGAATGAGCAGTTCTTC.

V usage is TRBV24-1 and J usage is TRBJ2-3; 8 positions agree with TRBD1. The CDR3 is made up of 15 amino acids. Germline V CDR1 and CDR2: KGHDR, SFDVKD. V dropped 5 bases and J dropped 5; count of bases not matched to a gene: 8. CDR3 in DNA: TGTGCCACCAGTGCCCACCAGGGGGCCATAGATACGCAGTATTTT. Protein: CATSAHQGAIDTQYF.

V and J are TRBV11-2 and TRBJ1-2, with D perhaps TRBD1 (5 bases). This CDR3 has 11 residues. Trimming stripped 5 bases from V and 8 bases from J, with 9 bases between. The germline V gene encodes CDR1 SGHAT and CDR2 FQNNGV. The CDR3 DNA follows: TGTGCCAGCAGCCAGGGCCGGGGCTACACCTTC. Encoded protein: CASSQGRGYTF. Filled out from reference TRBV11-2 and TRBJ1-2, the complete variable domain reads EAGVAQSPRYKIIEKRQSVAFWCNPISGHATLYWYQQILGQGPKLLIQFQNNGVVDDSQLPKDRFSAERLKGVDSTLKIQPAKLEDSAVYLCASSQGRGYTFGSGTRLTVV.

J is TRBJ2-2 and V is TRBV7-2; D not resolved. CDR3 length: 15 residues. V lost 1 base to trimming and J lost 5 bases, with 11 bases between them. The germline CDR1 and CDR2 sequences are SGHTA and FQGNSA. The CDR3 DNA reads as TGTGCCAGCAGCTTAGAAGGCCCGGGTACCGGGGAGCTGTTTTTT. It yields the protein CASSLEGPGTGELFF.

The chain combines TRBV5-1 with TRBJ2-5; maybe TRBD1 (7 bases). CDR1 is SGHRS and CDR2 is YFSETQ in the germline V gene. This CDR3 comprises 15 residues. V was cut by 4 bases and J by 0 bases, with 13 bases left in between. The CDR3 coding sequence is TGCGCCAGCAGCGGGGGGACAGTTTACCAAGAGACCCAGTACTTC. This codes for CASSGGTVYQETQYF. Complete variable domain (other parts from reference TRBV5-1 and TRBJ2-5): KAGVTQTPRYLIKTRGQQVTLSCSPISGHRSVSWYQQTPGQGLQFLFEYFSETQRNKGNFPGRFSGRQFSNSRSEMNVSTLELGDSALYLCASSGGTVYQETQYFGPGTRLLVL.

The V and J genes are TRBV7-9 and TRBJ2-1; the D gene is possibly TRBD1 (5 bases). The V gene lost 2 bases and the J gene lost 2 bases, with 10 bases spanning the gap. Germline values: CDR1 SEHNR, CDR2 FQNEAQ (reference sequence). The CDR3 spans 15 residues. The CDR3: CASSLPAGTYNEQFF. The CDR3 nucleotides are TGTGCCAGCAGCTTACCCGCAGGGACCTACAATGAGCAGTTCTTC.

V and J are TRBV21-1 and TRBJ2-5; TRBD1, the D gene given by the table, was not confirmed from the DNA. TRBV21-1 is shown as a pseudogene. The CDR3 is 14 residues long. DNA of the CDR3: TGTGCCAGCAGCAAAGGGCAGGGGGCAGAGACCCAGTACTTC. Translating it yields CASSKGQGAETQYF.

The V call is TRBV7-2, the J call TRBJ2-7, with 8 bases aligning to TRBD1. The CDR3 extends over 13 amino acids. CDR1 and CDR2 from the germline V gene are SGHTA and FQGNSA. The trim removed 4 bases at V and 6 bases at J, leaving 5 bases unmatched. CDR3: CASSSDRVREQYF. The DNA for the CDR3 is TGTGCCAGCAGCTCGGACAGGGTGCGCGAGCAGTACTTC.

J is TRBJ2-7 and V is TRBV4-3, with a weak D call TRBD1 (5 bases). V lost 1 base to trimming and J lost 6 bases, with 10 bases between them. CDR1 and CDR2 from the germline V gene are LGHNA and YSLEER. CDR3 size: 13 residues. The CDR3, as DNA: TGCGCCAGCAGCCAAGCCGCAGGGTCCGAGCAGTACTTC. Encoded protein: CASSQAAGSEQYF.

The chain combines TRBV5-1 with TRBJ2-1, with 12 bases matching TRBD2. Germline V gives CDR1 SGHRS, CDR2 YFSETQ. V gave up 4 bases and J gave up 4 bases; unmatched junction bases: 3. The CDR3 has 15 amino acids. The chain's CDR3 is CASSPGTSGYNEQFF. DNA for the CDR3: TGCGCCAGCAGCCCCGGGACTAGCGGGTACAATGAGCAGTTCTTC.

The rearrangement links TRBV7-9 to TRBJ2-6; D is unresolved. CDR1 and CDR2 from the germline V gene are SEHNR and FQNEAQ (reference sequence). The V gene lost 2 bases and the J gene lost 0 bases, with 8 bases spanning the gap. This CDR3 has 16 residues. In DNA, the CDR3 is TGTGCCAGCAGCTTACTTGGCATCTCTGGGGCCAACGTCCTGACTTTC. As protein: CASSLLGISGANVLTF.

The rearrangement joins TRBV3-1 (or the pseudogene TRBV3-2) to TRBJ2-5; TRBD1 matches 8 bases. This CDR3 has 16 amino acids. The germline CDR1 and CDR2 sequences are LGHDT and YNNKEL (reference sequence). V dropped 4 bases and J dropped 0; count of bases not matched to a gene: 7. In DNA form, the CDR3 reads TGTGCCAGCAGCCTACGGACAGGGCATTACCAAGAGACCCAGTACTTC. Protein product: CASSLRTGHYQETQYF.

The chain has TRBV29-1 and TRBJ2-5, with 11 bases that match TRBD2. The V gene's germline CDR1 is SQVTM and CDR2 ANQGSEA. After removal of 5 bases from V and 5 bases from J, the junction contained 13 bases not matched to a gene. CDR3 length equals 16 residues. The CDR3 spells CSVRETSGIVLETQYF. For the CDR3, the DNA is TGCAGCGTTCGAGAGACTAGCGGGATAGTATTGGAGACCCAGTACTTC.

The rearrangement uses TRBV5-1 and TRBJ1-2; a weak D match, TRBD1 (5 bases). Per germline, CDR1 SGHRS and CDR2 YFSETQ. Trimming took off 7 bases at V and 10 bases at J, with 17 bases between the two ends. This CDR3 has 12 residues. The CDR3 here is CASGISTVSYTF. As DNA, the CDR3 is TGCGCCAGCGGCATATCGACAGTGTCCTACACCTTC. Variable domain in full (rest from reference TRBV5-1 and TRBJ1-2): KAGVTQTPRYLIKTRGQQVTLSCSPISGHRSVSWYQQTPGQGLQFLFEYFSETQRNKGNFPGRFSGRQFSNSRSEMNVSTLELGDSALYLCASGISTVSYTFGSGTRLTVV.

A few counts support this clone. This rearrangement joins TRBV4-1 to TRBJ1-2; D is perhaps TRBD1 (5 bases). This CDR3 is 15 amino acids long. V was clipped by 7 bases and J by 0 bases, with 15 bases between them. Germline lookup yields CDR1 MGHRA and CDR2 YSYEKL. CDR3 nucleotide sequence: TGCGCCAGCACCCCCTCAGGGATTCCTAACTATGGCTACACCTTC. Amino acids: CASTPSGIPNYGYTF.

V gene TRBV6-5 combines with J gene TRBJ1-2, with D uncertain. CDR1 and CDR2 (germline): MNHEY, SVGAGI. V was cut by 0 bases and J by 2 bases, with 10 bases left in between. There are 15 residues in the CDR3. The CDR3 DNA follows: TGTGCCAGCAGTTACTCGGCCACAAGAAACTATGGCTACACCTTC. Amino acids: CASSYSATRNYGYTF.